The 30 T cell receptor beta chains given below trace back to one sample, sequenced in a study of HIV-infected patients and healthy controls. The repertoire came from unfractionated whole blood and reflected all unsorted peripheral T cells. Around 500 ng RNA was reverse transcribed with alpha and beta constant-region primers. Alpha and beta chain libraries were made separately by chain-specific third strand synthesis with multiplexing indices. TCRdb processed the 5' RACE reads anew with MiXCR; each CDR3 protein has one entry. The sample holds 11,000 or so distinct CDR3 sequences; under 6.5% are singletons and the top ten take around 3.3%. The sequencing sample was made of blood. The receptor set was obtained from an adult in good health.

By proportion, this clonotype is medium-sized. This sequence joins TRBV20-1 and TRBJ2-3, with TRBD1 matching over 10 bases. The CDR3 is made up of 13 amino acids. Germline trimming cut 2 bases from V and 6 bases from J; bases unmatched to any gene: 2. The germline CDR1 and CDR2 sequences are DFQATT and SNEGSKA (reference sequence). The CDR3 loop is CSARRQGADTQYF. The CDR3 nucleotides are TGCAGTGCTAGACGACAGGGGGCCGATACGCAGTATTTT.

DNA of the CDR3: TGTGCCGGCCGTCGTGAGGGCAATGAGCAGTTCTTC. The encoded protein is CAGRREGNEQFF. The chain is built from TRBV7-9 and TRBJ2-1, with D perhaps matching TRBD2 (5 bases). The V gene lost 11 bases and the J gene lost 6 bases, with 14 bases spanning the gap. CDR1 SEHNR and CDR2 FQNEAQ come from the germline V gene (reference sequence). The CDR3 extends over 12 amino acids.

The sample holds many counts of this clonotype. This sequence joins TRBV7-8 and TRBJ2-1, with D uncertain. Germline assignment: CDR1 SGHVS and CDR2 FQNEAQ. V lost 5 bases and J 8 bases, leaving 10 bases between the germline ends. CDR3 length: 12 residues. The CDR3 is CASSPYRDEQFF. CDR3 bases: TGTGCCAGCAGCCCCTACCGGGATGAGCAGTTCTTC.

By proportion, this clonotype is medium-sized (0.01 to 0.1%). V usage is TRBV29-1 and J usage is TRBJ2-5, with D tentatively TRBD1 or TRBD2 (5 bases each). Deletions cut 4 bases from V and 7 bases from J, with 13 bases between. The germline V gene has CDR1 SQVTM and CDR2 ANQGSEA. The CDR3 length is 12 residues. The CDR3 DNA reads TGCAGCGTTGTAATCCAGGGAGCGACCCAGTACTTC. Translated: CSVVIQGATQYF. Complete variable domain (other parts from reference TRBV29-1 and TRBJ2-5): SAVISQKPSRDICQRGTSLTIQCQVDSQVTMMFWYRQQPGQSLTLIATANQGSEATYESGFVIDKFPISRPNLTFSTLTVSNMSPEDSSIYLCSVVIQGATQYFGPGTRLLVL.

This clonotype was recorded at least ten times. J is TRBJ1-2 and V is TRBV5-1; D is unclear. The CDR3 totals 13 residues. The V and J ends lost 3 bases and 1 base respectively, with 7 bases between them. Germline V gene lookup returns CDR1 SGHRS and CDR2 YFSETQ. This CDR3 reads CASSSAFNYGYTF. The CDR3 nucleotides read TGCGCCAGCAGCTCGGCCTTTAACTATGGCTACACCTTC.

This clonotype is judged medium-sized (0.01 to 0.1%). This rearrangement joins TRBV20-1 to TRBJ2-1, with 9 bases matching TRBD2. Germline V gives CDR1 DFQATT, CDR2 SNEGSKA (reference sequence). The CDR3 totals 16 residues. V was clipped by 0 bases and J by 5 bases; unmatched bases: 8. CDR3 sequence (DNA): TGCAGTGCTAGAGATCGGGAGCGGGGGGCCCACAATGAGCAGTTCTTC. This translates into CSARDRERGAHNEQFF.

This clonotype has a count of ten or more. CDR3 DNA sequence: TGTGCCAGCAGCTTAGCGCGAAATAAGGGACCATCTAGCACAGATACGCAGTATTTT. It codes for CASSLARNKGPSSTDTQYF. The rearrangement uses TRBV7-9 and TRBJ2-3; D might be TRBD1 or TRBD2, each matching 5 bases. Trimming removed 0 bases from V and 0 bases from J, with 19 bases in between. Germline V gives CDR1 SEHNR, CDR2 FQNEAQ (reference sequence). This CDR3 has 19 amino acids.

This clonotype has just a few counts. The chain links TRBV5-1 to TRBJ2-2; the D is unclear. Germline CDR1 and CDR2: SGHRS and YFSETQ. The CDR3 spans 15 residues. Deletions cut 1 base from V and 0 bases from J, with 7 bases between. The CDR3 region has the DNA TGCGCCAGCAGCTTGCAGGAATCGAACACCGGGGAGCTGTTTTTT. The encoded protein is CASSLQESNTGELFF.

The sample holds many counts of this clonotype. The chain recombines TRBV7-2 with TRBJ2-1; 10 bases align to TRBD2. The CDR3 sequence is 14 residues long. V dropped 5 bases and J dropped 5; count of bases not matched to a gene: 3. CDR1 SGHTA and CDR2 FQGNSA come from the germline V gene. The CDR3 DNA sequence: TGTGCCAGCAGCGCACTAGCGGGGAACAATGAGCAGTTCTTC. It is translated as CASSALAGNNEQFF.

This clonotype was counted many times. The chain has TRBV19 and TRBJ2-7; no definite D call. Germline V gives CDR1 LNHDA, CDR2 SQIVND (reference sequence). V was clipped by 6 bases and J by 1 base, with 10 bases between them. The CDR3 loop spans 13 amino acids. In DNA, the CDR3 is TGTGCCAGTAGCTCCCCACCATCCTACGAGCAGTACTTC. This sequence encodes CASSSPPSYEQYF.

This clonotype ranks as medium-sized. The V and J genes are TRBV11-2 and TRBJ2-5; TRBD2 might be the D (6 bases). The CDR3 totals 14 residues. V gave up 2 bases and J gave up 7 bases, with 14 bases separating them. Per germline, CDR1 SGHAT and CDR2 FQNNGV. CDR3 residues: CASSLSGGAGTQYF. CDR3 DNA sequence: TGTGCCAGCAGCTTATCCGGGGGTGCGGGGACCCAGTACTTC.

This clonotype was seen a few times. The chain couples TRBV6-4 to TRBJ2-3; 11 bases align to TRBD2. CDR3 length: 14 residues. CDR1 and CDR2 from the germline V gene are MRHNA and SNTAGT. Trimming cost V 3 bases and J 4 bases; bases outside gene matches: 0. CDR3 DNA sequence: TGTGCCAGCAGTGATAGCGGGGGGGCAGATACGCAGTATTTT. This gives the protein CASSDSGGADTQYF.

Concerning this clonotype itself: One end of the junction varies from germline; a read error may be responsible. The rearrangement joins TRBV6-5 to TRBJ2-2; possibly TRBD2 for D (7 bases). Germline-derived CDR1 and CDR2 are MNHEY and SVGAGI. This CDR3 contains 15 residues. CDR3 loop: CASRSVGGLTGELFF. DNA for the CDR3: TGCGCCAGCAGGTCCGTGGGGGGGCTCACCGGGGAGCTGTTTTTT.

By share of the sample, this clonotype is medium-sized. This rearrangement joins TRBV5-1 to TRBJ2-3; 7 bases agree with TRBD2. V shed 0 bases and J 1 base; nucleotides not matched to a gene: 5. This CDR3 is 16 amino acids long. Germline V gene sequence: CDR1 SGHRS, CDR2 YFSETQ. In DNA form, the CDR3 reads TGCGCCAGCAGCTTGGGGGCCGCGGGGGGCACAGATACGCAGTATTTT. This translates into CASSLGAAGGTDTQYF.

At least ten counts were recorded for this clonotype. The genes are TRBV9 and TRBJ2-3, with 11 bases aligning to TRBD2. The CDR3 spans 17 residues. Germline CDR1 is SGDLS and CDR2 is YYNGEE. V lost 4 bases to trimming and J lost 2 bases; unmatched junction nucleotides: 9. The CDR3 reads CASSPRTSGFATDTQYF. The CDR3 coding sequence is TGTGCCAGCAGCCCCCGGACTAGCGGGTTTGCCACAGATACGCAGTATTTT.

This clonotype was seen many times. The chain recombines TRBV7-9 with TRBJ1-6; TRBD1 matches 9 bases. Germline CDR1 and CDR2: SEHNR and FQNEAQ (reference sequence). V gave up 5 bases and J gave up 10 bases; unmatched junction bases: 12. This CDR3 contains 16 residues. CDR3 sequence: CASSHTGTGPGSPLHF. Written as DNA, the CDR3 is TGTGCCAGCAGCCATACGGGGACAGGGCCGGGGTCACCCCTCCACTTT.

This clonotype was recorded at least ten times. This sequence joins TRBV5-1 and TRBJ2-2, with TRBD1 matching over 12 bases. Germline lookup yields CDR1 SGHRS and CDR2 YFSETQ. J gave up 0 bases and V 9 bases, and 9 bases lay outside the gene matches. The CDR3 is 17 amino acids. The CDR3 loop reads CATRDRGLGTNTGELFF. The CDR3 DNA follows: TGCGCCACCCGGGACAGGGGGCTCGGGACGAACACCGGGGAGCTGTTTTTT.

In its sample, this clonotype was seen many times. The chain employs TRBV5-1 and TRBJ1-5; tentative D call: TRBD1 (5 bases). CDR1 is SGHRS and CDR2 is YFSETQ in the germline V gene. The CDR3 contains 16 residues. V shed 3 bases and J shed 3 bases, with 16 bases lying between them. Written as DNA, the CDR3 is TGCGCCAGCAGCTCCAGACCCGGCGGGGCCAATCAGCCCCAGCATTTT. It is translated as CASSSRPGGANQPQHF.

In this sample, this clonotype turned up many times. The chain links TRBV12-3 or TRBV12-4 to TRBJ2-6, with D unresolved. V lost 6 bases and J lost 1, with 10 bases in between. CDR3 length: 15 residues. CDR3 in amino acids: CASSSRSSGANVLTF. Written as DNA, the CDR3 is TGTGCCAGCAGCTCCCGGTCTTCTGGGGCCAACGTCCTGACTTTC.

The sample holds many counts of this clonotype. The CDR3 loop is CASRSGLAGAYEQYF. DNA for the CDR3: TGTGCCAGCAGATCAGGACTAGCGGGGGCCTACGAGCAGTACTTC. V usage is TRBV6-5 and J usage is TRBJ2-7, with TRBD2 identical over 13 bases. Germline CDR1 is MNHEY and CDR2 is SVGAGI. The CDR3 has 15 amino acids. V was pared by 6 bases and J by 2 bases, with 4 bases of the junction left unmatched.

About this clonotype itself: A much larger clone is a single base away; this may be a read error. Here the CDR3 DNA reads TGTGCCAGCAGCCAACCCAACCGGGACAGTAACTCTGAAGCTTTCTTT. Protein sequence: CASSQPNRDSNSEAFF. The rearrangement links TRBV4-2 to TRBJ1-1; 7 bases align to TRBD1. The CDR3 loop spans 16 amino acids. CDR1 and CDR2 (germline): LGHNA, YNFKEQ. V gave up 2 bases and J gave up 6 bases; unmatched junction bases: 12.

This clonotype is termed medium-sized. The chain links TRBV5-1 to TRBJ1-1; D uncertain. Germline V CDR1 and CDR2: SGHRS, YFSETQ. This CDR3 is 14 amino acids long. V dropped 0 bases and J dropped 0 bases, with 6 bases sitting between them. CDR3 nucleotide sequence: TGCGCCAGCAGCTTGGGCAGAGTGAACACTGAAGCTTTCTTT. Its translation is CASSLGRVNTEAFF. Full variable domain (missing parts from reference TRBV5-1 and TRBJ1-1): KAGVTQTPRYLIKTRGQQVTLSCSPISGHRSVSWYQQTPGQGLQFLFEYFSETQRNKGNFPGRFSGRQFSNSRSEMNVSTLELGDSALYLCASSLGRVNTEAFFGQGTRLTVV.

This clonotype qualifies as medium-sized (0.01 to 0.1%). The chain is built from TRBV12-3 or TRBV12-4 and TRBJ2-2; a possible D gene is TRBD1 (5 bases). Trimming removed 5 bases at V and 5 bases at J, with 6 bases between. The CDR3 spans 12 residues. The CDR3 reads CASSQGTGELFF. The CDR3 region has the DNA TGTGCCAGCAGTCAGGGTACCGGGGAGCTGTTTTTT.

This clonotype was counted at least ten times. The chain couples TRBV14 to TRBJ2-3; 8 bases are shared with TRBD2. CDR1 is SGHDN and CDR2 is FVKESK in the germline V gene. CDR3 length: 15 residues. The junction had 2 bases not matched to a gene; V was cut back by 1 base and J by 2 bases. The CDR3 DNA is TGTGCCAGCAGCCAAGCGGGGGGGAACACAGATACGCAGTATTTT. Its translation: CASSQAGGNTDTQYF.

This clonotype was found many times. The chain employs TRBV3-1 and TRBJ1-3, with 8 nucleotides matching TRBD1. This CDR3 region has 16 residues. The V segment lost 0 bases and the J segment 4 bases; nucleotides outside the gene matches: 5. The germline V gene encodes CDR1 LGHDT and CDR2 YNNKEL (reference sequence). CDR3 DNA: TGTGCCAGCAGCCAAGACAGGACAGGGTTCGGAAACACCATATATTTT. Protein sequence: CASSQDRTGFGNTIYF.

This clonotype is classed as medium-sized. V is TRBV3-1 and J is TRBJ2-3; D is undetermined. Germline-derived CDR1 and CDR2 are LGHDT and YNNKEL (reference sequence). Trimming removed 0 bases from V and 5 bases from J, with 21 bases in between. CDR3 length equals 18 residues. This CDR3 reads CASSQEPGPTTSRDTQYF. DNA of the CDR3: TGTGCCAGCAGCCAAGAACCTGGACCCACAACGAGCCGAGATACGCAGTATTTT.

The J gene is TRBJ2-6, the V gene TRBV6-6; D is possibly TRBD2 (5 bases). Germline CDR1 MNHNY, CDR2 SVGAGI (reference sequence). This CDR3 has 15 residues. V was clipped by 4 bases and J by 4 bases, with 11 bases between them. CDR3 nucleotides: TGTGCCAGCAGTTCGCGGGTGTGGGGGGCCAACGTCCTGACTTTC. It specifies CASSSRVWGANVLTF.

This chain uses TRBV12-3 or TRBV12-4 with TRBJ2-7; D is uncertain. This CDR3 is built from 13 residues. The ends were cut back, 3 bases at V and 0 bases at J, with 6 bases in the middle. CDR3 sequence (DNA): TGTGCCAGCAGTTTCCGGGTCTCCTACGAGCAGTACTTC. This gives the protein CASSFRVSYEQYF.

This clonotype has at least ten counts. In nucleotides, the CDR3 is TGCAGTGCTAGAGAGGTTGCGGGGGGTCAGCAGTTCTTC. It encodes CSAREVAGGQQFF. The chain links TRBV20-1 to TRBJ2-1, with 8 positions matching TRBD2. The CDR3 totals 13 residues. V was pared by 0 bases and J by 11 bases, with 6 bases of the junction left unmatched. CDR1 and CDR2 (germline): DFQATT, SNEGSKA (reference sequence).

This clonotype was observed at least ten times. The chain joins TRBV3-1 to TRBJ1-1; 7 bases agree with TRBD1. CDR1 and CDR2 from the germline V gene are LGHDT and YNNKEL (reference sequence). The CDR3 length is 12 residues. After removal of 3 bases from V and 10 bases from J, the junction contained 5 bases not matched to a gene. CDR3 sequence: CASSQTQGRAFF. In nucleotides, the CDR3 is TGTGCCAGCAGCCAGACACAGGGGAGAGCTTTCTTT. Full variable domain (outside the CDR3, taken from reference TRBV3-1 and TRBJ1-1): DTAVSQTPKYLVTQMGNDKSIKCEQNLGHDTMYWYKQDSKKFLKIMFSYNNKELIINETVPNRFSPKSPDKAHLNLHINSLELGDSAVYFCASSQTQGRAFFGQGTRLTVV.